The 26 T cell receptor beta chains given below trace back to one sample, sequenced in a study of human T cells and chemical hapten exposure (dated by TCRdb to about 2021). The method behind the library was RACE. Sequencer: NextSeq 500. TCRdb took the public reads, trimmed them with fastp at Q25, ran MiXCR for clone calling and kept in-frame beta chains. Entries that share a CDR3 protein sequence are merged under the most common genes and DNA. Across this sample there are roughly 100,000 distinct CDR3 sequences, with about 9% seen only once. About 2% of the sample lies in the top ten. According to the study, the label for this sample's time point signals: patch test 2, 6 weeks after DPC sensitization. The treatment or condition label of this sample denotes: therapeutic diphenylcyclopropenone sensitization with weekly scalp DPC. The sequencing used whole blood, collected in connection with sensitization to the hapten diphenylcyclopropenone (DPC). These receptors were taken from a woman aged 40 to 50 with alopecia areata. Some clones in this sample may be carry-over from other donors' samples.

This clonotype was observed many times. The rearrangement links TRBV10-3 to TRBJ2-6; no clear D. Germline V lookup: CDR1 ENHRY, CDR2 SYGVKD. V was clipped by 9 bases and J by 0 bases, with 15 bases between them. This CDR3 is built from 16 residues. The CDR3 region is CAIRLTAVSGANVLTF. The CDR3 bases are TGTGCCATAAGGTTAACGGCCGTCTCTGGGGCCAACGTCCTGACTTTC.

The rearrangement uses TRBV20-1 and TRBJ1-5; D is perhaps TRBD1 (6 bases). Trimming shortened V by 5 bases and J by 5 bases, and 19 bases separated the two germline ends. This CDR3 has 15 amino acids. The V gene's germline CDR1 is DFQATT and CDR2 SNEGSKA (reference sequence). CDR3 sequence reads: CSAEGTVTGYQPQHF. The CDR3 region has the DNA TGCAGTGCTGAGGGGACCGTGACAGGTTATCAGCCCCAGCATTTT.

This clonotype was seen a few times. V and J are TRBV29-1 and TRBJ2-1, with D perhaps TRBD2 (6 bases). CDR3 size: 15 residues. Germline V lookup: CDR1 SQVTM, CDR2 ANQGSEA. V shed 4 bases and J shed 4 bases, with 17 bases lying between them. The CDR3 DNA sequence: TGCAGCGTTGTCCCGAGGGACTTAACTTACAATGAGCAGTTCTTC. It encodes CSVVPRDLTYNEQFF.

This clonotype was seen more than once but under ten times. The chain recombines TRBV11-3 with TRBJ2-1; TRBD2 is a possible D gene (5 bases). There are 12 residues in the CDR3. Trimming took off 1 base at V and 12 bases at J, with 10 bases between the two ends. The germline V gene encodes CDR1 SGHNT and CDR2 YENEEA. The CDR3 sequence is CASSLGGSGQFF. The CDR3 region has the DNA TGTGCCAGCAGCTTAGGAGGGAGCGGGCAGTTCTTC.

The chain carries TRBV27 and TRBJ2-6; no definite D call. CDR1 is MNHEY and CDR2 is SMNVEV in the germline V gene (reference sequence). CDR3 length: 17 amino acids. V was shortened by 7 bases and J by 1 base, with 17 bases between the two germline ends. Written as DNA, the CDR3 is TGTGCCAGCACCCGCCGAATTAGTGGTTCTGGGGCCAACGTCCTGACTTTC. Its protein is CASTRRISGSGANVLTF.

This clonotype was detected many times. The chain combines TRBV5-1 with TRBJ2-1, with no clear D. CDR3 length: 15 residues. V lost 0 bases and J 0 bases, leaving 7 bases between the germline ends. The V gene's germline CDR1 is SGHRS and CDR2 YFSETQ. The CDR3 is CASSLARPSYNEQFF. DNA for the CDR3: TGCGCCAGCAGCTTGGCTAGGCCCTCCTACAATGAGCAGTTCTTC.

CDR3 residues: CASSLDPWSTDTQYF. CDR3 in DNA: TGTGCCAGCAGCTTAGACCCCTGGAGCACAGATACGCAGTATTTT. The J gene is TRBJ2-3, the V gene TRBV11-2; D unresolved. The length of the CDR3 is 15 residues. CDR1 is SGHAT, CDR2 FQNNGV, per germline. V was cut by 0 bases and J by 0 bases, with 7 bases left in between.

In its sample, this clonotype was seen a few times. The rearrangement links TRBV7-8 to TRBJ2-5; 15 bases match TRBD2. Germline V gives CDR1 SGHVS, CDR2 FQNEAQ. V dropped 2 bases and J dropped 5; count of bases not matched to a gene: 9. The CDR3 is 18 residues long. CDR3 protein: CASSLLRTSGRADETQYF. Here the CDR3 DNA reads TGTGCCAGCAGCTTATTGAGGACTAGCGGGAGGGCCGACGAGACCCAGTACTTC.

The sample holds a few counts of this clonotype. V gene TRBV7-9 combines with J gene TRBJ2-1; weak D call: TRBD1 (6 bases). There are 17 residues in the CDR3. The germline V gene has CDR1 SEHNR and CDR2 FQNEAQ (reference sequence). V was pared by 5 bases and J by 0 bases, with 17 bases between. CDR3 loop: CASSPRTAVSSYNEQFF. DNA for the CDR3: TGTGCCAGCAGCCCCAGGACAGCCGTCAGCTCCTACAATGAGCAGTTCTTC.

This clonotype was counted only a few times. V and J are TRBV4-1 and TRBJ1-1; D unclear. The CDR3 sequence is 12 residues long. The ends were cut back, 3 bases at V and 1 base at J, with 3 bases in the middle. From germline, CDR1 is MGHRA and CDR2 YSYEKL. For the CDR3, the DNA is TGCGCCAGCAGCCATCCGAACACTGAAGCTTTCTTT. As protein: CASSHPNTEAFF.

This clonotype was recorded a few times. The chain links TRBV28 to TRBJ2-6, with 11 bases aligning to TRBD1. Germline V gene data show CDR1 as MDHEN and CDR2 as SYDVKM. The CDR3 is made up of 16 amino acids. V was clipped by 8 bases and J by 2 bases; unmatched bases: 5. The CDR3 DNA reads TGTGCCAGCGGTGGGACAGGGGGAGCTGGGGCCAACGTCCTGACTTTC. Translated, it gives CASGGTGGAGANVLTF.

This clonotype has at least ten counts. V gene TRBV12-3 or TRBV12-4 combines with J gene TRBJ2-3, with no clear D. V lost 5 bases to trimming and J lost 3 bases, with 12 bases between them. The CDR3 extends over 14 amino acids. The CDR3 sequence: CASSEFTWTDTQYF. The CDR3 DNA reads as TGTGCCAGCAGTGAGTTCACATGGACAGATACGCAGTATTTT.

The V gene is TRBV7-8, the J gene TRBJ1-2, with 10 positions matching TRBD1. The V gene's germline CDR1 is SGHVS and CDR2 FQNEAQ. The CDR3 has 16 residues. The V segment lost 5 bases and the J segment 4 bases; nucleotides outside the gene matches: 10. The DNA for the CDR3 is TGTGCCAGCAGCCAAAACTCCGGGACAGGGGTCTATGGCTACACCTTC. Translated, it gives CASSQNSGTGVYGYTF.

The V gene is TRBV12-5, the J gene TRBJ2-1, with D possibly being TRBD1 or TRBD2 (5 bases each). Trimming stripped 0 bases from V and 7 bases from J, with 13 bases between. The CDR3 length is 15 residues. Germline V gives CDR1 LGHNT, CDR2 FRNRAP. Here the CDR3 DNA reads TGTGCTAGTGGTTTGGTACGGGGACGGTATAATGAGCAGTTCTTC. It specifies CASGLVRGRYNEQFF.

This chain connects TRBV5-6 to TRBJ1-2, with a possible D match to TRBD1 (5 bases). Trimming left V 1 base short and J 4 bases short, with 8 bases between. The CDR3 runs 13 residues. Germline CDR1 and CDR2: SGHDT and YYEEEE. The CDR3 loop is CASSLTGFYGYTF. DNA of the CDR3: TGTGCCAGCAGCTTGACAGGATTCTATGGCTACACCTTC.

The genes are TRBV29-1 and TRBJ1-1; D possibly corresponds to TRBD1 (6 bases). The CDR3 contains 13 residues. The germline V and J ends were trimmed by 8 bases and 1 base, with 14 bases remaining between them. The germline CDR1 and CDR2 sequences are SQVTM and ANQGSEA. DNA of the CDR3: TGCAGCTCATTCCGGACAGCGAACACTGAAGCTTTCTTT. It codes for CSSFRTANTEAFF.

In its sample, this clonotype was seen many times. The rearrangement links TRBV4-2 to TRBJ1-4, with 11 bases lining up with TRBD1. Germline CDR1 and CDR2: LGHNA and YNFKEQ. The CDR3 is 15 residues long. With 1 base clipped from V and 8 bases from J, the junction kept 3 bases outside the gene matches. In nucleotides, the CDR3 is TGTGCCAGCAGCCAAGCCGGGACAGGGGGAGAAAAACTGTTTTTT. Its translation is CASSQAGTGGEKLFF.

The table lists this clonotype with a few counts. The chain carries TRBV7-2 and TRBJ2-7, with 13 bases aligning to TRBD2. With V trimmed by 7 bases and J by 6 bases, 6 bases remained unmatched. Looked up from germline, CDR1 is SGHTA and CDR2 is FQGNSA. The CDR3 consists of 14 residues. For the CDR3, the DNA is TGTGCCAGCACCGCACTAGCGGGAGGGGGCGAGCAGTACTTC. It codes for CASTALAGGGEQYF.

This clonotype was detected ten times or more. The CDR3 spells CASSLDGRGPDTQYF. CDR3 DNA sequence: TGTGCCAGCAGCTTGGACGGGAGGGGGCCAGATACGCAGTATTTT. This rearrangement joins TRBV7-2 to TRBJ2-3; TRBD2 is a possible D gene (8 bases). Germline assignment: CDR1 SGHTA and CDR2 FQGNSA. V lost 3 bases and J lost 4, with 14 bases in between. The CDR3 is made up of 15 amino acids.

This clonotype was seen repeatedly, ten times or more. This chain joins TRBV28 and TRBJ2-6; no firm D call. CDR3 length equals 15 residues. CDR1 is MDHEN and CDR2 is SYDVKM in the germline V gene. V lost 5 bases, J lost 0 bases, and 8 bases lay in between. This chain's CDR3 is CASSISHSGANVLTF. As DNA, the CDR3 is TGTGCCAGCAGTATCAGCCACTCTGGGGCCAACGTCCTGACTTTC.

This clonotype was recorded at least ten times. The chain uses TRBV6-2 or TRBV6-3 and TRBJ1-1, with 8 bases lining up with TRBD1. V shed 5 bases and J 5 bases; nucleotides not matched to a gene: 4. The CDR3 is made up of 13 amino acids. Germline CDR1 reads MNHEY; CDR2 reads SVGEGT. The CDR3 sequence is CASSRQGRTEAFF. The CDR3 DNA is TGTGCCAGCAGTCGACAGGGGAGGACTGAAGCTTTCTTT.

This clonotype was recorded a few times. This chain links TRBV7-9 with TRBJ1-4, with D unresolved. V lost 4 bases to trimming and J lost 0 bases, with 6 bases between them. The length of the CDR3 is 14 residues. Per germline, CDR1 SEHNR and CDR2 FQNEAQ (reference sequence). The CDR3 region has the DNA TGTGCCAGCAGCTGGGCTTCAACTAATGAAAAACTGTTTTTT. The encoded protein is CASSWASTNEKLFF.

Many counts were recorded for this clonotype. This chain connects TRBV7-9 to TRBJ2-1; 10 bases line up with TRBD2. Unmatched junction bases numbered 8, after V lost 3 bases and J lost 6 bases. Germline CDR1 SEHNR, CDR2 FQNEAQ (reference sequence). The CDR3 is 16 residues long. DNA of the CDR3: TGTGCCAGCAGCTTGTTAGCGGGAGGCCTCGCCAATGAGCAGTTCTTC. Translating gives CASSLLAGGLANEQFF.

This chain links TRBV4-1 with TRBJ1-3; no definite D call. The CDR3 covers 16 residues. The germline gives CDR1 MGHRA, CDR2 YSYEKL. Trimming shortened V by 4 bases and J by 0 bases, and 13 bases separated the two germline ends. The CDR3 DNA reads TGCGCCAGCAGCCCATGGACGCGGCACTCTGGAAACACCATATATTTT. Its protein is CASSPWTRHSGNTIYF.

The table lists this clonotype with many counts. The J gene is TRBJ1-2, the V gene TRBV4-3, with 9 bases aligning to TRBD1. V trimming: 1 base; J trimming: 5 bases; junction bases outside the gene matches: 14. CDR3 length: 18 residues. Germline CDR1 LGHNA, CDR2 YSLEER. CDR3 DNA sequence: TGCGCCAGCAGCCAAGCCCCAAAGGACAGGGGATATGGGTATGGCTACACCTTC. This gives the protein CASSQAPKDRGYGYGYTF.

This clonotype was seen ten or more times. J is TRBJ2-7 and V is TRBV7-2; D uncertain. Germline CDR1 is SGHTA and CDR2 is FQGNSA. V was trimmed by 5 bases and J by 2 bases, leaving 10 bases between them. This CDR3 region has 13 residues. Here the CDR3 DNA reads TGTGCCAGCAGCCTAGAACGAGCCTACGAGCAGTACTTC. It encodes CASSLERAYEQYF.